What follows are 6 T cell receptor beta chains derived from one specimen sequenced in a study of blood T cells in healthy people across ages. Primed by a sample-barcoded 5' primer and a J-beta primer mix, a second PCR proceeded for roughly 6 to 12 cycles. TCRdb reprocessed the 5' RACE reads with MiXCR, giving one entry per CDR3 protein. The sample records 650,000 to 1,000,000 distinct CDR3 sequences, 30% to 45% being singletons. Sequenced material: blood. The receptors here all came from a young man in good health.

This clonotype was detected many times. This sequence joins TRBV5-1 and TRBJ1-4; D not certain. CDR1 and CDR2 from the germline V gene are SGHRS and YFSETQ. This CDR3 comprises 13 residues. Trimming stripped 4 bases from V and 5 bases from J, with 9 bases between. The CDR3 is CASSTGLNEKLFF. In DNA, the CDR3 is TGCGCCAGCAGCACCGGTCTCAATGAAAAACTGTTTTTT.

The chain couples TRBV9 to TRBJ2-7; TRBD1 might be the D (6 bases). With 0 bases removed from V and 0 bases from J, the gap between germline ends came to 10 bases. This CDR3 is 15 amino acids long. The V gene's germline CDR1 is SGDLS and CDR2 YYNGEE. The CDR3 reads CASSVDTGPSYEQYF. The CDR3 DNA reads as TGTGCCAGCAGCGTAGATACAGGGCCCTCCTACGAGCAGTACTTC.

The V and J genes are TRBV5-5 and TRBJ1-1; 10 nucleotides align to TRBD1. This CDR3 has 19 amino acids. J lost 1 base, V lost 0 bases, and 12 bases had no gene match. Looked up from germline, CDR1 is SGHKS and CDR2 is YYEKEE (reference sequence). CDR3: CASSLAFQDRGDWNTEAFF. In DNA form, the CDR3 reads TGTGCCAGCAGCTTGGCCTTTCAGGACAGGGGGGATTGGAACACTGAAGCTTTCTTT.

The chain is built from TRBV6-5 and TRBJ2-4; possibly TRBD1 or TRBD2 for D (5 bases each). The CDR3 has 15 residues. Germline values: CDR1 MNHEY, CDR2 SVGAGI. The V end lost 6 bases, the J end lost 13 bases, and 25 bases lay between the germline ends. The CDR3 sequence is CASSRRDGPSGTQYF. The DNA of the CDR3 is TGTGCCAGCAGCCGCCGGGACGGACCTTCTGGCACCCAGTACTTC.

This sequence joins TRBV4-2 and TRBJ2-2, with TRBD2 matching over 13 bases. This CDR3 has 18 residues. Germline V CDR1 and CDR2: LGHNA, YNFKEQ. V was pared by 4 bases and J by 2 bases, with 7 bases of the junction left unmatched. The CDR3 DNA follows: TGTGCCAGCAGCCCTCGGACTAGCGGGGGCCTTAACACCGGGGAGCTGTTTTTT. It specifies CASSPRTSGGLNTGELFF.

Comments on this clonotype: At one boundary the junction diverges from the germline segment, which might be a read error. V is TRBV7-3 and J is TRBJ1-2; D might be TRBD1 (6 bases). The CDR3 extends over 16 amino acids. Germline V gene sequence: CDR1 SGHTA, CDR2 FQGTGA. The CDR3 region has the DNA TGTGCCAGCAGCTTAAATAGTCTGGGGGCCAAGTATGGCTACAGCTTC. Its protein is CASSLNSLGAKYGYSF. The full variable domain, in which reference TRBV7-3 and TRBJ1-2 provide the parts outside the CDR3, is GAGVSQTPSNKVTEKGKYVELRCDPISGHTALYWYRQSLGQGPEFLIYFQGTGAADDSGLPNDRFFAVRPEGSVSTLKIQRTERGDSAVYLCASSLNSLGAKYGYSFGSGTRLTVV.